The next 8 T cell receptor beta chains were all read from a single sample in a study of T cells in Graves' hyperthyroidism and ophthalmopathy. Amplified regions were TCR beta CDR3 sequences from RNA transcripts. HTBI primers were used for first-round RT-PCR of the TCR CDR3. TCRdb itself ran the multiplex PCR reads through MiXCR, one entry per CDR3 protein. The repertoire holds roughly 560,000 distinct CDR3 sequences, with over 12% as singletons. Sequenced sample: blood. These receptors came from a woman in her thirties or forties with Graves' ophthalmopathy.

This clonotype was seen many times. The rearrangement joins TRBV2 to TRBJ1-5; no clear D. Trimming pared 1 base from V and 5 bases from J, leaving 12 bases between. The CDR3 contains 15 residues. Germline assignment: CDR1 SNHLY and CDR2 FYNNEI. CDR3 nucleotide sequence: TGTGCCAGCAGTGAAGAGTCGGCAGCTGATCAGCCCCAGCATTTT. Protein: CASSEESAADQPQHF.

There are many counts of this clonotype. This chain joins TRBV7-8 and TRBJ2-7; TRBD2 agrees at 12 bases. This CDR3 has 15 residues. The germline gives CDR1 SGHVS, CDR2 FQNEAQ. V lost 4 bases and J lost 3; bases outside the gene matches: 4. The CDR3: CASSSSGRALYEQYF. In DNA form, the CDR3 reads TGTGCCAGCAGCTCTAGCGGGAGGGCCCTCTACGAGCAGTACTTC.

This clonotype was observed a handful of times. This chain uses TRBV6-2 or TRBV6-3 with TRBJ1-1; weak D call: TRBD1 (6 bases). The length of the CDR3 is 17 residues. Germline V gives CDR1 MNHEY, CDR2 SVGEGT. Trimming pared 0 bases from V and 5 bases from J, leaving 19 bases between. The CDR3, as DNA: TGTGCCAGCAGTTACTCGATAAGGGGGGCAAGTAGGACTGAAGCTTTCTTT. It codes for CASSYSIRGASRTEAFF.

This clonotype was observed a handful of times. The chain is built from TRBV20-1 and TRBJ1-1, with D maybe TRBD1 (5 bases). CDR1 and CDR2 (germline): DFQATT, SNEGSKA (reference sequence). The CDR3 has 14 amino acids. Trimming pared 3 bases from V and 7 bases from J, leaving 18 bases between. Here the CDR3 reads CSASQGPGGLEAFF. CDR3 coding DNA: TGCAGTGCTAGCCAGGGCCCGGGCGGACTTGAAGCTTTCTTT.

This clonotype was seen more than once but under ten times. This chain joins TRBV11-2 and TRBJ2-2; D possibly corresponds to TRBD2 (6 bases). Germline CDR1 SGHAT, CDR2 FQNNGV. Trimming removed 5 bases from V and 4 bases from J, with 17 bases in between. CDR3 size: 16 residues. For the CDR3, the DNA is TGTGCCAGCAGCCCGTACGCGGGATTGGGCACCGGGGAGCTGTTTTTT. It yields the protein CASSPYAGLGTGELFF.

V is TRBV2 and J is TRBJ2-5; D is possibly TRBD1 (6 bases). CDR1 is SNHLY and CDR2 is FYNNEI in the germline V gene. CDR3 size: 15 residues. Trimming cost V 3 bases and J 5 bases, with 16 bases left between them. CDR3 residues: CASSDTGKSWETQYF. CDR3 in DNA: TGTGCCAGCAGTGACACAGGGAAGAGTTGGGAGACCCAGTACTTC. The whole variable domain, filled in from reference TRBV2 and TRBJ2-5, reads EPEVTQTPSHQVTQMGQEVILRCVPISNHLYFYWYRQILGQKVEFLVSFYNNEISEKSEIFDDQFSVERPDGSNFTLKIRSTKLEDSAMYFCASSDTGKSWETQYFGPGTRLLVL.

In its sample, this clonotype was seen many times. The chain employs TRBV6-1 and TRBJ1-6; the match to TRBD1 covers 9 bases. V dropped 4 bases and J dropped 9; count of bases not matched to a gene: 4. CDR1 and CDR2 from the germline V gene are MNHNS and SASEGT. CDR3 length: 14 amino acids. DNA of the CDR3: TGTGCCAGCAGTGGACAGGGGGTCGGTTCACCCCTCCACTTT. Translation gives CASSGQGVGSPLHF.

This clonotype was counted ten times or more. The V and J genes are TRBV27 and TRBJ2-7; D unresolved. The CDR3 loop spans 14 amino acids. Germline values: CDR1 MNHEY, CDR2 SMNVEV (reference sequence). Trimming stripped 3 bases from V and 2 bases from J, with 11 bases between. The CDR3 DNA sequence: TGTGCCAGCAGTTTTCGGTACAGACCCTACGAGCAGTACTTC. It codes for CASSFRYRPYEQYF.